Each of the 28 T cell receptor beta chains below was sequenced from the same sample in a study of T-cell reconstitution after alpha-beta-depleted transplantation in children. Unique molecular identifiers were used in preparing the TCRbeta library. TCRdb itself ran the PCR reads through MiXCR, one entry per CDR3 protein. The sample yields some 550,000 distinct CDR3 sequences, approximately 20% seen once. Sequencing used PBMCs from the stem cell graft donor, obtained from the stem cell graft. The receptors shown here come from a human donor who donated a stem cell graft to a child with acute lymphoblastic leukemia.

This clonotype was seen a handful of times. The chain employs TRBV20-1 and TRBJ2-7; D unclear. V gave up 6 bases and J gave up 0 bases, with 15 bases separating them. This CDR3 has 14 amino acids. CDR1 and CDR2 from the germline V gene are DFQATT and SNEGSKA (reference sequence). In DNA, the CDR3 is TGCAGTGCAAACCCCTGGGCAAACTCCTACGAGCAGTACTTC. This translates into CSANPWANSYEQYF.

The chain has TRBV7-8 and TRBJ2-1; D ambiguous. The V and J ends lost 4 bases and 6 bases respectively, with 7 bases between them. CDR1 is SGHVS, CDR2 FQNEAQ, per germline. The CDR3 loop spans 12 amino acids. The CDR3 here is CASSYSPNEQFF. The CDR3, as DNA: TGTGCCAGCAGCTACAGCCCCAATGAGCAGTTCTTC. The full variable domain, in which reference TRBV7-8 and TRBJ2-1 provide the parts outside the CDR3, is GAGVSQSPRYKVAKRGQDVALRCDPISGHVSLFWYQQALGQGPEFLTYFQNEAQLDKSGLPSDRFFAERPEGSVSTLKIQRTQQEDSAVYLCASSYSPNEQFFGPGTRLTVL.

The CDR3 protein is CAFSMASGWEETQYF. The CDR3 nucleotides are TGTGCCTTCAGCATGGCTAGCGGTTGGGAGGAGACCCAGTACTTC. This chain links TRBV7-9 with TRBJ2-5; 7 bases fit TRBD2. This CDR3 has 15 amino acids. Per the germline V gene, CDR1 is SEHNR and CDR2 is FQNEAQ (reference sequence). J was trimmed by 5 bases and V by 11 bases; bases with no gene match: 17. The full variable domain, completed using reference TRBV7-9 and TRBJ2-5, is DTGVSQNPRHKITKRGQNVTFRCDPISEHNRLYWYRQTLGQGPEFLTYFQNEAQLEKSRLLSDRFSAERPKGSFSTLEIQRTEQGDSAMYLCAFSMASGWEETQYFGPGTRLLVL.

This clonotype was counted only a few times. This chain joins TRBV7-3 and TRBJ2-3, with D maybe TRBD2 (6 bases). Trimming stripped 4 bases from V and 6 bases from J, with 11 bases between. CDR1 SGHTA and CDR2 FQGTGA come from the germline V gene. The CDR3 consists of 13 residues. The DNA for the CDR3 is TGTGCCAGCAGCTCGGGACTTATCGATACGCAGTATTTT. Translating it yields CASSSGLIDTQYF.

CDR3 residues: CASRGGRDGILEAYNEQFF. DNA for the CDR3: TGTGCCAGCAGGGGGGGGAGGGACGGAATTCTAGAGGCCTACAATGAGCAGTTCTTC. The rearrangement links TRBV11-1 to TRBJ2-1; TRBD2 matches at 7 bases. This CDR3 has 19 residues. V lost 6 bases, J lost 2 bases, and 19 bases stayed unmatched. Looked up from germline, CDR1 is SGHAT and CDR2 is FQDESV (reference sequence).

The J gene is TRBJ2-1, the V gene TRBV18, with TRBD2 as a possible D gene (5 bases). The germline V and J ends were trimmed by 3 bases and 6 bases, with 9 bases remaining between them. CDR1 KGHSH and CDR2 LQKENI come from the germline V gene. This CDR3 has 13 residues. The CDR3 DNA reads TGTGCCAGCTCACCTTGGCTAGCCAATGAGCAGTTCTTC. It encodes CASSPWLANEQFF.

The gene calls are TRBV5-1 and TRBJ2-2; 11 bases align to TRBD2. The CDR3 runs 15 residues. CDR1 and CDR2 from the germline V gene are SGHRS and YFSETQ. The J segment lost 6 bases and the V segment lost 9 bases, leaving 10 bases of the junction unmatched. This chain's CDR3 is CATTVTSGSAGELFF. In nucleotides, the CDR3 is TGCGCCACGACGGTAACTAGCGGGAGCGCCGGGGAGCTGTTTTTT.

This clonotype appeared many times. The chain uses TRBV10-3 and TRBJ2-3; D is ambiguous. CDR1 is ENHRY and CDR2 is SYGVKD in the germline V gene. CDR3 length: 15 amino acids. The V end was cut by 10 bases, the J end by 1 base, with 18 bases between. CDR3 bases: TGTGCCAGCCTATCTCGCGACGACGGCACAGATACGCAGTATTTT. Its protein product is CASLSRDDGTDTQYF.

There are many counts of this clonotype. This sequence joins TRBV18 and TRBJ2-1; D uncertain. Between the trimmed V and J ends, which lost 6 bases and 7 bases, there was a span of 10 bases. Looked up from germline, CDR1 is KGHSH and CDR2 is LQKENI. The CDR3 loop spans 12 amino acids. DNA for the CDR3: TGTGCCAGCTCCCCAGGTGAGAATGAGCAGTTCTTC. Its translation is CASSPGENEQFF. Together with reference TRBV18 and TRBJ2-1, the CDR3 gives the full variable domain: NAGVMQNPRHLVRRRGQEARLRCSPMKGHSHVYWYRQLPEEGLKFMVYLQKENIIDESGMPKERFSAEFPKEGPSILRIQQVVRGDSAAYFCASSPGENEQFFGPGTRLTVL.

The chain links TRBV6-1 to TRBJ2-5; 13 nucleotides agree with TRBD2. In germline, CDR1 is MNHNS, CDR2 SASEGT. V dropped 6 bases and J dropped 4; count of bases not matched to a gene: 8. The CDR3 has 16 amino acids. In DNA, the CDR3 is TGTGCCAGCAGAGCCGACGGACTAGCGGGAGCAGAGACCCAGTACTTC. Protein product: CASRADGLAGAETQYF.

The V call is TRBV4-1, the J call TRBJ1-1; possible D gene TRBD1, 5 bases. There are 12 residues in the CDR3. Germline assignment: CDR1 MGHRA and CDR2 YSYEKL. Trimming shortened V by 1 base and J by 9 bases, and 9 bases separated the two germline ends. CDR3 bases: TGCGCCAGCAGCCAAGTAGGGGAGAAAGCTTTCTTT. Amino acids: CASSQVGEKAFF.

The J gene is TRBJ1-1, the V gene TRBV20-1; 10 nucleotides line up with TRBD1. V lost 6 bases, J lost 0 bases, and 7 bases stayed unmatched. Per the germline V gene, CDR1 is DFQATT and CDR2 is SNEGSKA (reference sequence). The CDR3 has 15 residues. The CDR3 nucleotides read TGCAGTGCCCCGGACAGGGGGGCGATGAACACTGAAGCTTTCTTT. Residues: CSAPDRGAMNTEAFF.

This clonotype was detected a few times. J is TRBJ2-7 and V is TRBV28; D is perhaps TRBD1 (6 bases). Trimming cost V 6 bases and J 2 bases, with 17 bases left between them. The CDR3 spans 15 residues. Germline-derived CDR1 and CDR2 are MDHEN and SYDVKM. CDR3 in amino acids: CASSSGRQVTYEQYF. The CDR3 DNA reads TGTGCCAGCAGCAGTGGGCGACAGGTAACCTACGAGCAGTACTTC.

The V gene is TRBV9, the J gene TRBJ2-7; 10 bases line up with TRBD1. The CDR3 is 14 amino acids. Germline V gives CDR1 SGDLS, CDR2 YYNGEE. V trimming: 2 bases; J trimming: 3 bases; junction bases outside the gene matches: 2. The CDR3 here is CASSVTGGHYEQYF. CDR3 DNA: TGTGCCAGCAGCGTGACAGGGGGCCACTACGAGCAGTACTTC.

V gene TRBV29-1 combines with J gene TRBJ1-2, with D unresolved. The V and J ends lost 4 bases and 8 bases respectively, with 20 bases between them. Germline V gives CDR1 SQVTM, CDR2 ANQGSEA. This CDR3 spans 14 amino acids. CDR3 sequence (DNA): TGCAGCGTTGTAACAACGTCCCTTGGGGAAGGCTACACCTTC. Its protein product is CSVVTTSLGEGYTF. Filled out from reference TRBV29-1 and TRBJ1-2, the complete variable domain reads SAVISQKPSRDICQRGTSLTIQCQVDSQVTMMFWYRQQPGQSLTLIATANQGSEATYESGFVIDKFPISRPNLTFSTLTVSNMSPEDSSIYLCSVVTTSLGEGYTFGSGTRLTVV.

This clonotype occurred a few times. The chain recombines TRBV5-1 with TRBJ1-1, with D unresolved. Germline loops: CDR1 SGHRS, CDR2 YFSETQ. The V end was cut by 4 bases, the J end by 6 bases, with 13 bases between. This CDR3 is built from 13 residues. CDR3 loop: CASSIPPLAEAFF. CDR3 DNA sequence: TGCGCCAGCAGCATTCCTCCCCTGGCTGAAGCTTTCTTT.

The chain carries TRBV10-3 and TRBJ2-7, with D possibly being TRBD1 or TRBD2 (5 bases each). This CDR3 is built from 13 residues. V lost 7 bases, J lost 0 bases, and 10 bases lay in between. The V gene's germline CDR1 is ENHRY and CDR2 SYGVKD. The CDR3 reads CAINPGSSYEQYF. The CDR3 nucleotides are TGTGCCATCAATCCAGGGAGCTCCTACGAGCAGTACTTC.

This clonotype was seen more than once but under ten times. The chain recombines TRBV29-1 with TRBJ1-2, with 9 positions matching TRBD1. Germline CDR1 and CDR2: SQVTM and ANQGSEA. Trimming cost V 7 bases and J 5 bases; bases outside gene matches: 8. This CDR3 has 13 amino acids. CDR3 loop: CSAATGGFYGYTF. In nucleotides, the CDR3 is TGCAGCGCCGCGACAGGGGGTTTTTATGGCTACACCTTC.

CDR3 nucleotides: TGCGCCAGCAGTGAGGGTTTTAACACTGAAGCTTTCTTT. It is translated as CASSEGFNTEAFF. The chain couples TRBV10-1 to TRBJ1-1; D is unclear. The germline gives CDR1 WNHNN, CDR2 SYGVQD (reference sequence). CDR3 size: 13 residues. V was shortened by 2 bases and J by 2 bases, with 6 bases between the two germline ends.

This chain uses TRBV24-1 with TRBJ2-1; TRBD1 matches 8 bases. V was clipped by 4 bases and J by 2 bases; unmatched bases: 6. Germline V gives CDR1 KGHDR, CDR2 SFDVKD. This CDR3 region has 16 residues. CDR3: CATSDRTGFPYNEQFF. CDR3 coding DNA: TGTGCCACCAGTGACAGGACAGGGTTTCCCTACAATGAGCAGTTCTTC.

This sequence joins TRBV3-1 and TRBJ1-1; no definite D call. In germline, CDR1 is LGHDT, CDR2 YNNKEL (reference sequence). The CDR3 has 13 amino acids. V lost 5 bases and J 6 bases, leaving 13 bases between the germline ends. CDR3 amino acids: CASSYRRAPEAFF. DNA of the CDR3: TGTGCCAGCAGCTACCGCAGAGCCCCTGAAGCTTTCTTT.

This clonotype has just a few counts. CDR3 in DNA: TGCAGTGCGGGCCCCCGGGTATCGGACGAGACCCAGTACTTC. Encoded protein: CSAGPRVSDETQYF. V and J are TRBV20-1 and TRBJ2-5; D call uncertain. Deletions cut 6 bases from V and 5 bases from J, with 19 bases between. The CDR3 is made up of 14 amino acids. Germline CDR1 reads DFQATT; CDR2 reads SNEGSKA (reference sequence).

In its sample, this clonotype was seen many times. The rearrangement uses TRBV27 and TRBJ2-1, with D perhaps TRBD1 (5 bases). Trimming shortened V by 5 bases and J by 8 bases, and 13 bases separated the two germline ends. Looked up from germline, CDR1 is MNHEY and CDR2 is SMNVEV (reference sequence). This CDR3 has 13 amino acids. The CDR3 DNA is TGTGCCAGCAGTCCGGGCAGGGCCCATGAGCAGTTCTTC. This gives the protein CASSPGRAHEQFF.

This clonotype was seen a few times. J is TRBJ2-7 and V is TRBV7-9; D may be TRBD1 (7 bases). CDR3 length: 16 amino acids. The V end lost 5 bases, the J end lost 0 bases, and 17 bases lay between the germline ends. Per the germline V gene, CDR1 is SEHNR and CDR2 is FQNEAQ (reference sequence). In nucleotides, the CDR3 is TGTGCCAGCAGCGGCTTGGGCGGGACAGTCTCCTACGAGCAGTACTTC. This sequence encodes CASSGLGGTVSYEQYF.

This clonotype was seen once. A much larger clone lies one base from this, so it may be a read error. The genes are TRBV12-3 or TRBV12-4 and TRBJ2-7, with D possibly being TRBD1 or TRBD2 (6 bases each). This CDR3 region has 14 residues. The CDR3 here is CASTLGGSSYEHYF. For the CDR3, the DNA is TGTGCCAGCACCCTAGGGGGGAGCTCCTACGAGCATTACTTC.

This clonotype was found a few times. The CDR3 DNA reads TGCGCCAGCAGCCCGGCCTCGGGGTCAGTAAAGACCCAGTACTTC. Translating it yields CASSPASGSVKTQYF. The genes are TRBV5-1 and TRBJ2-5, with D possibly being TRBD2 (5 bases). CDR1 and CDR2 from the germline V gene are SGHRS and YFSETQ. The CDR3 runs 15 residues. The V end was cut by 4 bases, the J end by 6 bases, with 19 bases between.

A few counts support this clonotype. V is TRBV30 and J is TRBJ1-2; D not resolved. CDR3 length: 13 residues. V was trimmed by 2 bases and J by 5 bases, leaving 12 bases between them. Germline V gene lookup returns CDR1 GTSNPN and CDR2 SVGIG (reference sequence). CDR3 amino acids: CAWSHGPGYGYTF. DNA for the CDR3: TGTGCCTGGAGTCACGGCCCAGGATATGGCTACACCTTC. Looking up the rest from reference TRBV30 and TRBJ1-2 gives the full variable domain: SQTIHQWPATLVQPVGSPLSLECTVEGTSNPNLYWYRQAAGRGLQLLFYSVGIGQISSEVPQNLSASRPQDRQFILSSKKLLLSDSGFYLCAWSHGPGYGYTFGSGTRLTVV.

The rearrangement joins TRBV12-3 or TRBV12-4 to TRBJ1-1; D uncertain. This CDR3 is 14 amino acids long. V lost 2 bases and J lost 5, with 12 bases in between. The CDR3 loop is CASSLKTVGTEAFF. The CDR3 nucleotides are TGTGCCAGCAGTTTAAAAACAGTAGGGACTGAAGCTTTCTTT.